These 31 T cell receptor beta chains came from one sample sequenced in a study of CD8 T cells in ankylosing spondylitis. Findings and limits, study-wide: A motif of several highly homologous TCR beta variants was seen as apparently characteristic of ankylosing spondylitis blood.

Each CDR3 protein gets one entry after TCRdb re-called the 5' RACE reads with MiXCR. This sample has about 460,000 distinct CDR3 sequences, with approximately 5% found just once. No antigen has been identified for these receptors. The source material was blood, either unsorted or a sorted T cell fraction (not recorded which). Every receptor here comes from a male donor with ankylosing spondylitis.

This clonotype was counted many times. The chain is built from TRBV12-3 or TRBV12-4 and TRBJ2-1; D gene unclear. V lost 6 bases, J lost 8 bases, and 17 bases lay in between. The CDR3 covers 14 residues. CDR3 DNA sequence: TGTGCCAGCAGCCAGAGACGGGTGGAAGATGAGCAGTTCTTC. Protein: CASSQRRVEDEQFF.

This clonotype was counted at least ten times. The V call is TRBV20-1, the J call TRBJ1-5; the D is unclear. The CDR3 is made up of 14 amino acids. Germline CDR1 reads DFQATT; CDR2 reads SNEGSKA (reference sequence). Trimming took 4 bases from V and 2 from J, leaving 12 bases between them. The CDR3 loop is CSATSGRRNQPQHF. CDR3 nucleotide sequence: TGCAGTGCTACATCGGGGAGGCGCAATCAGCCCCAGCATTTT.

The sample holds many counts of this clonotype. The gene calls are TRBV11-2 and TRBJ2-7; no firm D call. In germline, CDR1 is SGHAT, CDR2 FQNNGV. V lost 0 bases to trimming and J lost 2 bases, with 8 bases between them. The CDR3 runs 14 residues. The CDR3 here is CASSLDRTTYEQYF. For the CDR3, the DNA is TGTGCCAGCAGCTTAGATCGAACCACCTACGAGCAGTACTTC.

The table lists this clonotype with many counts. This sequence joins TRBV20-1 and TRBJ2-5, with 10 bases aligning to TRBD2. This CDR3 has 16 amino acids. Unmatched junction bases numbered 12, after V lost 6 bases and J lost 2 bases. In germline, CDR1 is DFQATT, CDR2 SNEGSKA (reference sequence). CDR3 protein: CSALTPGTSVQETQYF. The CDR3, as DNA: TGCAGTGCCCTAACTCCCGGGACTAGCGTACAAGAGACCCAGTACTTC.

For this clonotype: This may arise from a read error, as a much more abundant clone is one base away. The chain has TRBV6-5 and TRBJ1-2; the D is unclear. CDR1 and CDR2 from the germline V gene are MNHEY and SVGAGI. V was pared by 1 base and J by 5 bases, with 14 bases between. This CDR3 is 15 amino acids long. The CDR3 protein is CASSYWHNSAYGYTF. In DNA form, the CDR3 reads TGTGCCAGCAGTTACTGGCACAATTCCGCTTATGGCTACACCTTC.

This clonotype was detected many times. This sequence joins TRBV18 and TRBJ1-1; 8 nucleotides agree with TRBD1. Germline V gene sequence: CDR1 KGHSH, CDR2 LQKENI. CDR3 length: 15 amino acids. V shed 7 bases and J 4 bases; nucleotides not matched to a gene: 11. This CDR3 reads CASCEPGQDTTEAFF. The CDR3 DNA reads as TGTGCCAGCTGCGAACCGGGACAGGATACCACTGAAGCTTTCTTT.

This clonotype was counted ten times or more. The V and J genes are TRBV7-9 and TRBJ1-5; D remains ambiguous. This CDR3 spans 14 amino acids. CDR1 and CDR2 (germline): SEHNR, FQNEAQ (reference sequence). Trimming took 1 base from V and 3 from J, leaving 7 bases between them. The CDR3 DNA sequence: TGTGCCAGCAGCTTAGATGTGTTCAATCAGCCCCAGCATTTT. This gives the protein CASSLDVFNQPQHF. The full variable domain, rest sourced from reference TRBV7-9 and TRBJ1-5, is DTGVSQNPRHKITKRGQNVTFRCDPISEHNRLYWYRQTLGQGPEFLTYFQNEAQLEKSRLLSDRFSAERPKGSFSTLEIQRTEQGDSAMYLCASSLDVFNQPQHFGDGTRLSIL.

This clonotype appeared many times. The chain recombines TRBV20-1 with TRBJ1-5; 7 bases line up with TRBD1. The CDR3 is made up of 14 amino acids. Unmatched junction bases numbered 5, after V lost 2 bases and J lost 4 bases. Germline V gene lookup returns CDR1 DFQATT and CDR2 SNEGSKA (reference sequence). The CDR3 spells CSARPTGRNQPQHF. The DNA for the CDR3 is TGCAGTGCTAGACCGACAGGGAGAAATCAGCCCCAGCATTTT.

This clonotype was recorded many times. V is TRBV29-1 and J is TRBJ2-7, with D unresolved. The CDR3 sequence is 14 residues long. Germline V gene data show CDR1 as SQVTM and CDR2 as ANQGSEA. Trimming took 7 bases from V and 5 from J, leaving 21 bases between them. Here the CDR3 DNA reads TGCAGCGCTGGATTCCGGTCCCAGGCCCACGAGCAGTACTTC. This gives the protein CSAGFRSQAHEQYF.

This clonotype was counted ten times or more. The chain carries TRBV12-3 or TRBV12-4 and TRBJ2-2, with a weak D call TRBD1 (5 bases). The germline V and J ends were trimmed by 1 base and 4 bases, with 13 bases remaining between them. CDR3 length equals 16 residues. CDR3 loop: CASSLGGRASTGELFF. Here the CDR3 DNA reads TGTGCCAGCAGTTTAGGGGGCAGGGCGAGCACCGGGGAGCTGTTTTTT.

The V call is TRBV25-1, the J call TRBJ2-7; 7 positions match TRBD1. There are 14 residues in the CDR3. Per germline, CDR1 MGHDK and CDR2 SYGVNS. J gave up 1 base and V 5 bases, and 5 bases lay outside the gene matches. CDR3 sequence: CASSPDRESYEQYF. DNA of the CDR3: TGTGCCAGCAGTCCCGACAGGGAGTCCTACGAGCAGTACTTC.

This clonotype was found many times. This sequence joins TRBV10-3 and TRBJ2-5; 13 bases map to TRBD2. J was trimmed by 5 bases and V by 7 bases; bases with no gene match: 7. In germline, CDR1 is ENHRY, CDR2 SYGVKD. The CDR3 sequence is 15 residues long. CDR3 in amino acids: CAIKGGLAGVETQYF. The CDR3 DNA sequence: TGTGCCATCAAGGGCGGACTAGCGGGGGTGGAGACCCAGTACTTC.

This clonotype was detected many times. CDR3 amino acids: CASSLRTGDETQYF. CDR3 DNA: TGTGCCAGCAGCTTACGGACAGGGGACGAGACCCAGTACTTC. The rearrangement joins TRBV7-6 to TRBJ2-5; 9 bases are shared with TRBD1. Trimming removed 2 bases from V and 5 bases from J; junction bases left unmatched: 3. The CDR3 sequence is 14 residues long. The germline V gene has CDR1 SGHVS and CDR2 FNYEAQ.

This clonotype was counted ten times or more. An end of the junction does not agree with germline; a read error may underlie this. V usage is TRBV5-1 and J usage is TRBJ2-5; no clear D. This CDR3 contains 13 residues. In germline, CDR1 is SGHRS, CDR2 YFSETQ. The CDR3, as DNA: TGCGCCAGCAGCCCGACGCCCCAAAAGACCCAGTACTTC. Protein product: CASSPTPQKTQYF.

The chain recombines TRBV7-2 with TRBJ2-7; D is ambiguous. In germline, CDR1 is SGHTA, CDR2 FQGNSA. Deletions cut 5 bases from V and 5 bases from J, with 16 bases between. This CDR3 has 14 residues. CDR3 sequence reads: CASSPRRSVNEQYF. CDR3 sequence (DNA): TGTGCCAGCAGCCCTCGACGGAGTGTAAACGAGCAGTACTTC.

This clonotype came up many times. V is TRBV25-1 and J is TRBJ2-5; D is unclear. This CDR3 has 14 residues. The V gene's germline CDR1 is MGHDK and CDR2 SYGVNS. V dropped 2 bases and J dropped 5 bases, with 12 bases sitting between them. Here the CDR3 DNA reads TGTGCCAGCAGTGAAGCGAGCCTCCCGGAGACCCAGTACTTC. Translation: CASSEASLPETQYF. Drawing the rest from reference TRBV25-1 and TRBJ2-5, the complete variable domain is EADIYQTPRYLVIGTGKKITLECSQTMGHDKMYWYQQDPGMELHLIHYSYGVNSTEKGDLSSESTVSRIRTEHFPLTLESARPSHTSQYLCASSEASLPETQYFGPGTRLLVL.

This clonotype came up many times. The genes are TRBV4-1 and TRBJ1-5; D is unresolved. The germline V and J ends were trimmed by 3 bases and 8 bases, with 14 bases remaining between them. The CDR3 runs to 14 residues. Germline V gives CDR1 MGHRA, CDR2 YSYEKL. The CDR3 DNA reads as TGCGCCAGCAGCCAGCCCAGGCGAAATAAGCCCCAGCATTTT. Translation gives CASSQPRRNKPQHF.

This clonotype came up many times. V is TRBV12-3 or TRBV12-4 and J is TRBJ2-3; 15 bases align to TRBD2. The CDR3 is made up of 16 amino acids. V shed 5 bases and J 4 bases; nucleotides not matched to a gene: 4. CDR3 region: CASSPGLAGGPDTQYF. DNA of the CDR3: TGTGCCAGCAGTCCTGGACTAGCGGGAGGGCCAGATACGCAGTATTTT.

In its sample, this clonotype was seen once. A much larger clone lies a single base off, so this may be a read error. V is TRBV7-2 and J is TRBJ2-3; 8 nucleotides align to TRBD2. Per germline, CDR1 SGHTA and CDR2 FQGNSA. The CDR3 loop spans 15 amino acids. Unmatched junction bases numbered 18, after V lost 5 bases and J lost 14 bases. This chain's CDR3 is CASSRAAVGRAGRYF. Here the CDR3 DNA reads TGTGCCAGCAGCAGAGCGGCGGTCGGGAGGGCCGGTCGGTATTTT. Full variable domain (missing parts from reference TRBV7-2 and TRBJ2-3): GAGVSQSPSNKVTEKGKDVELRCDPISGHTALYWYRQSLGQGLEFLIYFQGNSAPDKSGLPSDRFSAERTGGSVSTLTIQRTQQEDSAVYLCASSRAAVGRAGRYFGPGTRLTVL.

Only a few counts were recorded for this clonotype. The rearrangement uses TRBV7-8 and TRBJ2-7, with TRBD2 matching over 7 bases. V lost 0 bases, J lost 2 bases, and 4 bases stayed unmatched. Per germline, CDR1 SGHVS and CDR2 FQNEAQ. The CDR3 runs to 15 residues. CDR3 amino acids: CASSLAAGLTYEQYF. CDR3 DNA: TGTGCCAGCAGCTTAGCAGCGGGGCTAACCTACGAGCAGTACTTC.

The table lists this clonotype with many counts. This chain links TRBV4-3 with TRBJ2-3, with 11 nucleotides matching TRBD2. The CDR3 runs 17 residues. After removal of 4 bases from V and 2 bases from J, the junction contained 8 bases not matched to a gene. Germline CDR1 and CDR2: LGHNA and YSLEER. CDR3 sequence: CASSPQGLAEFTDTQYF. As DNA, the CDR3 is TGCGCCAGCAGCCCCCAGGGACTAGCGGAGTTCACAGATACGCAGTATTTT.

This clonotype occurred many times. This chain joins TRBV4-2 and TRBJ1-6, with D unclear. V was cut by 4 bases and J by 14 bases, with 15 bases left in between. The germline V gene has CDR1 LGHNA and CDR2 YNFKEQ. This CDR3 comprises 13 residues. The DNA of the CDR3 is TGTGCCAGCAGCCCTTGGAGGTCCGTGGCCCTCCACTTT. Its protein is CASSPWRSVALHF.

This clonotype was detected many times. The chain couples TRBV7-8 to TRBJ1-4, with D possibly being TRBD1 (5 bases). The CDR3 runs to 16 residues. In germline, CDR1 is SGHVS, CDR2 FQNEAQ. Trimming removed 1 base from V and 4 bases from J, with 13 bases in between. CDR3 in amino acids: CASSLGRAGHNEKLFF. DNA of the CDR3: TGTGCCAGCAGCTTAGGACGGGCAGGGCATAATGAAAAACTGTTTTTT.

Concerning this clonotype: With a much larger clone just one base away, this may be a read error. The chain employs TRBV5-1 and TRBJ2-2, with 10 nucleotides matching TRBD2. CDR1 is SGHRS, CDR2 YFSETQ, per germline. The CDR3 has 16 amino acids. The CDR3 DNA reads as TGCCCCAGCAGCTTACCGGGACTAGCGTCCGGCGGGGAGCTGTTTTTT. This translates into CPSSLPGLASGGELFF.

This clonotype showed up many times. The V gene is TRBV5-1, the J gene TRBJ2-4; 12 nucleotides align to TRBD2. The CDR3 loop spans 15 amino acids. V lost 0 bases and J lost 14; bases outside the gene matches: 9. Germline lookup yields CDR1 SGHRS and CDR2 YFSETQ. CDR3 DNA sequence: TGCGCCAGCAGCTTGGGACTAGCGGGAGAGAGGACAAAGTACTTC. This translates into CASSLGLAGERTKYF.

This clonotype came up many times. This chain links TRBV18 with TRBJ2-1; 7 bases align to TRBD2. CDR3 size: 16 residues. Germline loops: CDR1 KGHSH, CDR2 LQKENI. The trim removed 4 bases at V and 0 bases at J, leaving 6 bases unmatched. The CDR3 DNA is TGTGCCAGCTCACTACCTAGCGGAGGCTCCTACAATGAGCAGTTCTTC. This encodes CASSLPSGGSYNEQFF.

This clonotype was counted ten times or more. CDR3 in amino acids: CSARSGPIWYEQYF. CDR3 nucleotides: TGCAGTGCTAGATCTGGGCCCATATGGTACGAGCAGTACTTC. The V call is TRBV20-1, the J call TRBJ2-7; D is unclear. V lost 2 bases and J 4 bases, leaving 15 bases between the germline ends. The CDR3 totals 14 residues. Germline V gives CDR1 DFQATT, CDR2 SNEGSKA (reference sequence).

This clonotype was detected many times. The CDR3, as DNA: TGTGCCAGCAGCCTGACACCGGGACTAGCCTACAATGAGCAGTTCTTC. It specifies CASSLTPGLAYNEQFF. V is TRBV7-2 and J is TRBJ2-1; TRBD2 matches 8 bases. The junction had 8 bases not matched to a gene; V was cut back by 5 bases and J by 2 bases. CDR1 is SGHTA and CDR2 is FQGNSA in the germline V gene. CDR3 length: 16 amino acids.

Ten or more counts support this clonotype. The chain uses TRBV4-3 and TRBJ2-2; weak D call: TRBD1 (6 bases). The CDR3 is made up of 15 amino acids. The V gene's germline CDR1 is LGHNA and CDR2 YSLEER. Deletions cut 4 bases from V and 2 bases from J, with 11 bases between. The CDR3 reads CASSRLDRNTGELFF. CDR3 in DNA: TGCGCCAGCAGCCGACTGGACAGAAACACCGGGGAGCTGTTTTTT.

This clonotype was detected many times. The V gene is TRBV18, the J gene TRBJ1-1, with D possibly TRBD1 on 6 matching bases. CDR3 length: 13 residues. Germline V gives CDR1 KGHSH, CDR2 LQKENI. Trimming stripped 2 bases from V and 13 bases from J, with 17 bases between. The CDR3: CASSPSGGGEDFF. The CDR3 nucleotides read TGTGCCAGCTCACCAAGTGGGGGCGGAGAGGATTTCTTT. The variable domain in full, completed from reference TRBV18 and TRBJ1-1, reads NAGVMQNPRHLVRRRGQEARLRCSPMKGHSHVYWYRQLPEEGLKFMVYLQKENIIDESGMPKERFSAEFPKEGPSILRIQQVVRGDSAAYFCASSPSGGGEDFFGQGTRLTVV.

This clonotype has ten or more counts. This chain connects TRBV4-1 to TRBJ2-6, with 9 bases matching TRBD1. CDR3 length equals 17 residues. With 3 bases clipped from V and 0 bases from J, the junction kept 3 bases outside the gene matches. Germline values: CDR1 MGHRA, CDR2 YSYEKL. CDR3 nucleotide sequence: TGCGCCAGCAGCCAGGGACAGGGATTCTCTGGGGCCAACGTCCTGACTTTC. Its protein product is CASSQGQGFSGANVLTF.